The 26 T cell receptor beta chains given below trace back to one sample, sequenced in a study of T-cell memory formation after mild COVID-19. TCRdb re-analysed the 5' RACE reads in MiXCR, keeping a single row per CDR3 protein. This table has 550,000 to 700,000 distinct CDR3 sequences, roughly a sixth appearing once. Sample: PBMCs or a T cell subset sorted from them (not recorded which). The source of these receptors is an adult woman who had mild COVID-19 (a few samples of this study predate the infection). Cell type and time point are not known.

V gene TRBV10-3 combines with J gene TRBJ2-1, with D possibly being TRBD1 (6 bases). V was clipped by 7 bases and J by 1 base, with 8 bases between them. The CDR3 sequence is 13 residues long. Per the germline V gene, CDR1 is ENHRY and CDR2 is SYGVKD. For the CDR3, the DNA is TGTGCCATCATGGGACAATCCTACAATGAGCAGTTCTTC. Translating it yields CAIMGQSYNEQFF.

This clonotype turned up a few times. The CDR3 loop reads CASSPLFEVNEQYF. Written as DNA, the CDR3 is TGTGCCAGCAGTCCGCTCTTCGAGGTTAACGAGCAGTACTTC. The chain links TRBV12-3 or TRBV12-4 to TRBJ2-7; D call uncertain. V lost 5 bases and J lost 5, with 16 bases in between. The CDR3 spans 14 residues.

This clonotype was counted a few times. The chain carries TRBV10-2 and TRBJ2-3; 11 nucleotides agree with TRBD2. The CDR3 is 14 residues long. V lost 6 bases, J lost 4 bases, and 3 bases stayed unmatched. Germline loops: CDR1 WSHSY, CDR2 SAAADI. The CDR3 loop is CASRLAGDPDTQYF. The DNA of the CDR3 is TGCGCCAGCAGACTAGCGGGGGACCCAGATACGCAGTATTTT.

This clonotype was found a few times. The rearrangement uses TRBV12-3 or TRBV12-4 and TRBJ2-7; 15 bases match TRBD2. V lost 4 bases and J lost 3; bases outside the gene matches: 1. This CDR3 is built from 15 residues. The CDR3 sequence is CASSWGLAGGYEQYF. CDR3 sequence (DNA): TGTGCCAGCAGTTGGGGACTAGCGGGGGGCTACGAGCAGTACTTC.

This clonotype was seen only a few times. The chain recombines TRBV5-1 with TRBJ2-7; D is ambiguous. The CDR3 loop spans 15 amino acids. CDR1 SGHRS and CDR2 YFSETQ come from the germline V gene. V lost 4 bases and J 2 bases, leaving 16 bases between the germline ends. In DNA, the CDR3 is TGCGCCAGCAGCCCATCCGGCCAGGCGCCCTACGAGCAGTACTTC. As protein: CASSPSGQAPYEQYF.

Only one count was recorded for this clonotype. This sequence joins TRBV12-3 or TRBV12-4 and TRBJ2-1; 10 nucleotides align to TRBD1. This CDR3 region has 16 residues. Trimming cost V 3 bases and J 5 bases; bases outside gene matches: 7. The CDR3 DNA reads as TGTGCCAGCAGTTTCCGGTTGGACAGGGGGAACAATGAGCAGTTCTTC. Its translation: CASSFRLDRGNNEQFF.

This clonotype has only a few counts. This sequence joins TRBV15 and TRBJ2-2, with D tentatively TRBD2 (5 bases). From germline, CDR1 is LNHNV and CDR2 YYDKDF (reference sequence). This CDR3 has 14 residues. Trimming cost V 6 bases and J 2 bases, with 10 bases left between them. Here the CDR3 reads CATSAGGNTGELFF. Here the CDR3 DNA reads TGTGCCACCAGTGCGGGCGGAAACACCGGGGAGCTGTTTTTT.

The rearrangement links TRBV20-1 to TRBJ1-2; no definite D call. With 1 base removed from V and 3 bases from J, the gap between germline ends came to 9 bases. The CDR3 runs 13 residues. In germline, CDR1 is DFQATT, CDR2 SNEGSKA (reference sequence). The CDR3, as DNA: TGCAGTGCTAGAGCCTTAACCCACTATGGCTACACCTTC. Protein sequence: CSARALTHYGYTF.

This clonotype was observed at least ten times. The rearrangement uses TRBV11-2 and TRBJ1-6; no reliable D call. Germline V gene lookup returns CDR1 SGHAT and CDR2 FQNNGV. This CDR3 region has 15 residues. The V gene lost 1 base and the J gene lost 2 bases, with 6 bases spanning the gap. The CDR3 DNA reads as TGTGCCAGCAGCTTAGGGGCTACCTATAATTCACCCCTCCACTTT. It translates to CASSLGATYNSPLHF.

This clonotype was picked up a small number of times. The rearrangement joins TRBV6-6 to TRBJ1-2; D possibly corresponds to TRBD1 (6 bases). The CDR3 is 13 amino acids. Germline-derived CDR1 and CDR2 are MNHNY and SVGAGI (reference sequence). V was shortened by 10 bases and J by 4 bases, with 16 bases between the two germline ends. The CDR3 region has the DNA TGTGCCACCTCTCCCCAGGGGCCCTATGGCTACACCTTC. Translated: CATSPQGPYGYTF.

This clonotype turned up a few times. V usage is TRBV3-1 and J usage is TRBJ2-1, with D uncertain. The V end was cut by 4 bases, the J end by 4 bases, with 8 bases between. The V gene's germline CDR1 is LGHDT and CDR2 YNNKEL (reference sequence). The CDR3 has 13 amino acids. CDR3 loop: CASSRHKYNEQFF. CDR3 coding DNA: TGTGCCAGCAGCCGACACAAGTACAATGAGCAGTTCTTC.

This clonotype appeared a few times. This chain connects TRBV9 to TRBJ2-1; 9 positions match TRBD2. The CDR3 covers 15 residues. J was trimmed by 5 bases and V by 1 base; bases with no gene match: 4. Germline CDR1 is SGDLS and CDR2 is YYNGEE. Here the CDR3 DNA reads TGTGCCAGCAGCGTAATAGCGGGGGCCGACAATGAGCAGTTCTTC. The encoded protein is CASSVIAGADNEQFF.

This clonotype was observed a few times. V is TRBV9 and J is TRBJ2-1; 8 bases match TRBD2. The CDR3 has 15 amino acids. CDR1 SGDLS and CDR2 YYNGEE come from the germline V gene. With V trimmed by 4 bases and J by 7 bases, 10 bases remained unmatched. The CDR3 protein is CASSRGRGAFNEQFF. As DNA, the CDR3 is TGTGCCAGCAGCCGGGGGCGGGGGGCTTTTAATGAGCAGTTCTTC. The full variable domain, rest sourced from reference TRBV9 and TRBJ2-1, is DSGVTQTPKHLITATGQRVTLRCSPRSGDLSVYWYQQSLDQGLQFLIQYYNGEERAKGNILERFSAQQFPDLHSELNLSSLELGDSALYFCASSRGRGAFNEQFFGPGTRLTVL.

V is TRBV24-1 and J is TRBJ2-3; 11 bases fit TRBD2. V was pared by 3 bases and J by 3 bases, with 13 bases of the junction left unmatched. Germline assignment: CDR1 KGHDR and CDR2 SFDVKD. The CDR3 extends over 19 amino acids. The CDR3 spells CATSDRLAGWSGSTDTQYF. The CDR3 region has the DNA TGTGCCACCAGTGATCGACTAGCGGGGTGGTCCGGTAGTACAGATACGCAGTATTTT.

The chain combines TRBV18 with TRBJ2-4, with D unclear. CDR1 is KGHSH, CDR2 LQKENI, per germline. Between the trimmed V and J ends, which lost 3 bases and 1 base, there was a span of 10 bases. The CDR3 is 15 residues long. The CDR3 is CASSPHGGAKNIQYF. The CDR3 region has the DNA TGTGCCAGCTCACCCCACGGTGGGGCCAAAAACATTCAGTACTTC.

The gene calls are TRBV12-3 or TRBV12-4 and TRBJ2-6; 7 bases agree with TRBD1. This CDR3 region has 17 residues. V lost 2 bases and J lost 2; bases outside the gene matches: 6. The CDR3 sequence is CASSLRQGSPGANVLTF. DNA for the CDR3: TGTGCCAGCAGTTTACGACAGGGCAGCCCTGGGGCCAACGTCCTGACTTTC.

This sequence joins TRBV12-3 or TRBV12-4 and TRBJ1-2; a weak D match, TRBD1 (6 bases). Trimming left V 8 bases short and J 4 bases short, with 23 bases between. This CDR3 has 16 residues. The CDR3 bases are TGTGCCAGCTTTAGCCTCGGGGGGCTGCTTGGCTATGGCTACACCTTC. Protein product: CASFSLGGLLGYGYTF.

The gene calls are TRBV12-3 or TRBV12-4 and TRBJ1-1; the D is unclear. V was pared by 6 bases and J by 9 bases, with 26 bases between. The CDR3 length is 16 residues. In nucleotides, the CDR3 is TGTGCCAGCAGCCCCCCCGGAATAGCGTGGTCCGTGAAAGCTTTCTTT. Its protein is CASSPPGIAWSVKAFF.

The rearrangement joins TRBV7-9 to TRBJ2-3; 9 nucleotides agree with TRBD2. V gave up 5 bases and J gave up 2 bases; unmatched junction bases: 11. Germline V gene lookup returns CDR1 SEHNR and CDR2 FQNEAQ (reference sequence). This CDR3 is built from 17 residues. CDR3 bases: TGTGCCAGCAGCAGACAGAGGGCGGGGGGGCTCACAGATACGCAGTATTTT. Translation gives CASSRQRAGGLTDTQYF.

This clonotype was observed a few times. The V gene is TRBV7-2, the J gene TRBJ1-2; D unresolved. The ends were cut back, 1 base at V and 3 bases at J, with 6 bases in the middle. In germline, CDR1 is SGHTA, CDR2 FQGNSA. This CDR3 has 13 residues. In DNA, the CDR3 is TGTGCCAGCAGCTTAGTCCCCGACTATGGCTACACCTTC. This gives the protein CASSLVPDYGYTF.

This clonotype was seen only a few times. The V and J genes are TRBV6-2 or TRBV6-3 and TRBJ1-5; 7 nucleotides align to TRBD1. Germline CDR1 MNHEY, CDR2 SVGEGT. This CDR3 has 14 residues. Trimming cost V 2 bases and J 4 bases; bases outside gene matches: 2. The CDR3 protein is CASSYGDRNQPQHF. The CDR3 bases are TGTGCCAGCAGTTACGGGGACAGAAATCAGCCCCAGCATTTT.

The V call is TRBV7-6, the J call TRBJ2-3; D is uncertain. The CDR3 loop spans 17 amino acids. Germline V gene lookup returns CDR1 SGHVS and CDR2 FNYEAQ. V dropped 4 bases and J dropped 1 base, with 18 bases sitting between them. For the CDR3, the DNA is TGTGCCAGCAGCTCCCGAGAGTCCCTGGGTGGCACAGATACGCAGTATTTT. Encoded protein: CASSSRESLGGTDTQYF.

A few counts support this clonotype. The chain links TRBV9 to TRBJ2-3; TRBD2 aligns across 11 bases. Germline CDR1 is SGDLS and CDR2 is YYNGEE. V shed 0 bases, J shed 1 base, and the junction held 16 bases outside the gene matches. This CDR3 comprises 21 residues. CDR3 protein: CASSVECPSSGGLNCTDTQYF. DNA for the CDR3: TGTGCCAGCAGCGTAGAGTGCCCCTCTAGCGGGGGGCTTAACTGCACAGATACGCAGTATTTT.

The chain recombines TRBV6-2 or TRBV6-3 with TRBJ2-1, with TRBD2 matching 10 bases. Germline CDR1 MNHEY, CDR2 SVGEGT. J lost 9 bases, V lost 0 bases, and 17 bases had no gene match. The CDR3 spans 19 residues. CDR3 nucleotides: TGTGCCAGCAGTTACTCTACTAGCGGGACCCCTCTCCCGACAATTGAGCAGTTCTTC. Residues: CASSYSTSGTPLPTIEQFF.

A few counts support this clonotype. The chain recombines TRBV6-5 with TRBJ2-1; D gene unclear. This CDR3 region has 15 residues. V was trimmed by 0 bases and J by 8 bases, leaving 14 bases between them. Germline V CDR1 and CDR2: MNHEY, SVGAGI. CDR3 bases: TGTGCCAGCAGTTACTCGATTAACAGAAGGGATGAGCAGTTCTTC. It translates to CASSYSINRRDEQFF.

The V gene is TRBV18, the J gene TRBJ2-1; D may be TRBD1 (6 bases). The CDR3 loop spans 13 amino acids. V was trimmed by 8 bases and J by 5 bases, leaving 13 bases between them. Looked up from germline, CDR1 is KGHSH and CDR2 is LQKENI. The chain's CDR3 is CASALDRNNEQFF. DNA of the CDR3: TGTGCCAGCGCCCTGGACAGAAACAATGAGCAGTTCTTC. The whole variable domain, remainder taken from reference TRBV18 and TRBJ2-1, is NAGVMQNPRHLVRRRGQEARLRCSPMKGHSHVYWYRQLPEEGLKFMVYLQKENIIDESGMPKERFSAEFPKEGPSILRIQQVVRGDSAAYFCASALDRNNEQFFGPGTRLTVL.